These 15 T cell receptor beta chains were sequenced from one sample in a study of CD8 T cells in Susac syndrome (dated by TCRdb to 2018 to 2020). Library prep was done by the immunoSEQ multiplex PCR assay. RNA was extracted using the RNeasy kit, and about 0.5 to 1 ug of the RNA was reverse transcribed with random hexamers. TCRdb trimmed the raw reads at Q25, called clones with MiXCR and kept productive beta chains. Each entry merges the rows of one CDR3 protein and shows their most common DNA and genes. This sample is represented by roughly 180,000 distinct CDR3 sequences; 90% to 95% of them were singletons. The ten largest clones add up to around 0.094% of the sample. Sequencing used CD4+ T cells from PBMCs. Source of these receptors: a human donor with Susac syndrome.

This rearrangement joins TRBV2 to TRBJ1-5; 7 bases line up with TRBD1. V lost 6 bases, J lost 6 bases, and 5 bases stayed unmatched. CDR1 and CDR2 from the germline V gene are SNHLY and FYNNEI. The CDR3 extends over 13 amino acids. CDR3 residues: CASRETGPQPQHF. The CDR3 DNA reads TGTGCCAGCAGGGAGACAGGGCCTCAGCCCCAGCATTTT.

The chain recombines TRBV29-1 with TRBJ2-3, with D unclear. The CDR3 consists of 11 residues. Trimming pared 0 bases from V and 6 bases from J, leaving 4 bases between. Germline loops: CDR1 SQVTM, CDR2 ANQGSEA. CDR3 sequence: CSVEDVDTQYF. In nucleotides, the CDR3 is TGCAGCGTTGAAGATGTGGATACGCAGTATTTT.

The rearrangement links TRBV5-4 to TRBJ2-5, with 8 bases lining up with TRBD1. V lost 3 bases and J lost 5; bases outside the gene matches: 9. Germline loops: CDR1 SGHNT, CDR2 YYREEE (reference sequence). The CDR3 extends over 15 amino acids. This CDR3 reads CASSYPGQEWETQYF. CDR3 DNA sequence: TGTGCCAGCAGCTATCCGGGACAGGAATGGGAGACCCAGTACTTC.

The chain combines TRBV15 with TRBJ2-6; TRBD1 is a possible D gene (5 bases). V lost 6 bases to trimming and J lost 4 bases, with 7 bases between them. CDR3 length equals 13 residues. Germline assignment: CDR1 LNHNV and CDR2 YYDKDF (reference sequence). This CDR3 is CATRGQGANVLTF. The CDR3 coding sequence is TGTGCCACCAGGGGGCAGGGGGCCAACGTCCTGACTTTC.

The V and J genes are TRBV28 and TRBJ2-5, with a tentative D call TRBD1 (5 bases). This CDR3 contains 15 residues. CDR1 and CDR2 (germline): MDHEN, SYDVKM. The V gene lost 4 bases and the J gene lost 5 bases, with 17 bases spanning the gap. The CDR3 DNA follows: TGTGCCAGCAGTTCCCTGGCAGGGTTGAGTGAGACCCAGTACTTC. This codes for CASSSLAGLSETQYF.

The CDR3 DNA sequence: TGCGCCAGCAGCCGGACCCTAGGGGAGCCCCAGCATTTT. Its protein is CASSRTLGEPQHF. The chain recombines TRBV4-1 with TRBJ1-5; tentative D call: TRBD1 (5 bases). The length of the CDR3 is 13 residues. Germline V gene lookup returns CDR1 MGHRA and CDR2 YSYEKL. Trimming shortened V by 4 bases and J by 8 bases, and 12 bases separated the two germline ends.

The CDR3 protein is CASSLGPTIRWGNNTGELFF. Written as DNA, the CDR3 is TGTGCCAGCAGCCTAGGGCCCACAATTCGGTGGGGAAATAACACCGGGGAGCTGTTTTTT. This rearrangement joins TRBV4-2 to TRBJ2-2, with D unresolved. This CDR3 has 20 amino acids. Germline CDR1 is LGHNA and CDR2 is YNFKEQ. V lost 4 bases and J 2 bases, leaving 26 bases between the germline ends.

V and J are TRBV24-1 and TRBJ1-2; the D gene is possibly TRBD1 (6 bases). Per the germline V gene, CDR1 is KGHDR and CDR2 is SFDVKD. This CDR3 spans 14 amino acids. Trimming removed 3 bases from V and 5 bases from J, with 12 bases in between. CDR3 amino acids: CATSDDYREYGYTF. CDR3 nucleotides: TGTGCCACCAGTGATGACTACAGGGAATATGGCTACACCTTC.

This clonotype is a singleton in its sample. The chain employs TRBV6-5 and TRBJ1-2; possible D gene TRBD1, 5 bases. V lost 5 bases and J lost 5, with 15 bases in between. Germline CDR1 and CDR2: MNHEY and SVGAGI. CDR3 length: 14 residues. CDR3 loop: CASSPQLGGYGYTF. The CDR3 DNA sequence: TGTGCCAGCAGTCCGCAGCTTGGGGGATATGGCTACACCTTC.

In DNA, the CDR3 is TGCAGTGCTAGTATTGGTAGCGAGCAGTTCTTC. This encodes CSASIGSEQFF. V is TRBV20-1 and J is TRBJ2-1; D remains ambiguous. The CDR3 totals 11 residues. The germline V gene encodes CDR1 DFQATT and CDR2 SNEGSKA (reference sequence). Trimming removed 3 bases at V and 10 bases at J, with 10 bases between.

The V and J genes are TRBV20-1 and TRBJ2-5; TRBD2 agrees at 8 bases. The CDR3 spans 15 residues. Germline loops: CDR1 DFQATT, CDR2 SNEGSKA (reference sequence). After removal of 3 bases from V and 1 base from J, the junction contained 7 bases not matched to a gene. The CDR3 bases are TGCAGTGCTAGCAGGCGCGGGAGGATCCAAGAGACCCAGTACTTC. This encodes CSASRRGRIQETQYF.

This clonotype appeared a few times. V and J are TRBV4-2 and TRBJ2-7; 7 positions match TRBD1. With 1 base clipped from V and 2 bases from J, the junction kept 5 bases outside the gene matches. The CDR3 has 15 amino acids. CDR1 and CDR2 from the germline V gene are LGHNA and YNFKEQ. CDR3 region: CASSQVGQPTYEQYF. In DNA form, the CDR3 reads TGTGCCAGCAGCCAAGTGGGACAGCCTACCTACGAGCAGTACTTC.

The rearrangement uses TRBV20-1 and TRBJ2-3; possible D gene TRBD2, 5 bases. Germline loops: CDR1 DFQATT, CDR2 SNEGSKA (reference sequence). Trimming pared 5 bases from V and 6 bases from J, leaving 15 bases between. The CDR3 extends over 13 amino acids. In nucleotides, the CDR3 is TGCAGTGCTCCGGGAAACCTTCTGGATACGCAGTATTTT. Amino acid sequence: CSAPGNLLDTQYF.

The chain carries TRBV5-1 and TRBJ1-1; D is possibly TRBD1 (6 bases). Trimming stripped 3 bases from V and 5 bases from J, with 11 bases between. The CDR3 sequence is 13 residues long. Per germline, CDR1 SGHRS and CDR2 YFSETQ. The CDR3 region is CASSSQGQTEAFF. As DNA, the CDR3 is TGCGCCAGCAGCTCCCAGGGACAAACTGAAGCTTTCTTT.

The CDR3 is CSAREPGRDYGYTF. The CDR3 nucleotides read TGCAGTGCTAGAGAACCAGGGCGGGACTATGGCTACACCTTC. The chain carries TRBV20-1 and TRBJ1-2, with D tentatively TRBD1 (5 bases). Per the germline V gene, CDR1 is DFQATT and CDR2 is SNEGSKA (reference sequence). CDR3 length equals 14 residues. V was shortened by 0 bases and J by 3 bases, with 11 bases between the two germline ends.